The rows below give T cell receptor beta chains drawn from one sample of a study of beta chain features in type 1 diabetes. The protocol was immunoSEQ multiplex PCR, while the TCRdb copy is restricted to in-frame clones and leaves out a portion. Among approximately 150,000 clones listed, more than 10% were seen once. The sequenced sample consisted of central memory CD4+ T cells from blood. These receptors originate from a man aged 18 to 35 with type 1 diabetes. The conserved cysteine and the conserved F or W are not part of the CDR3 here.

j_call	v_call	cdr3_aa
TRBJ2-7	TRBV6-5	ASSHTTGTGEQY
TRBJ2-3	TRBV4-1	ASSQGIAGGATSTDTQY
TRBJ1-1	TRBV29-1	SVEGRGAF
TRBJ1-5	TRBV6-5	ASRGQGTNQPQH
TRBJ2-3	TRBV27	ASSLWGGPRDTQY
TRBJ2-3	TRBV20-1	SASGADTQY
TRBJ1-1	TRBV20-1	SARLQAEAF
TRBJ1-1	TRBV7-9	ASTTAGRENTEAF
TRBJ2-5	TRBV19	ASSPVDSPWETQY
TRBJ2-7	TRBV7-9	ASSRGAEQY
TRBJ1-5	TRBV7-8	ASSLTSYGQPQH
TRBJ1-1	TRBV27	ASRTDRVNTEAF
TRBJ2-1	TRBV28	ASRTGGSYNEQF
TRBJ1-6	TRBV7-3	ASSLNGNSPLH
TRBJ1-4	TRBV6-6	ASRTGTNNEKLF
TRBJ1-1	TRBV29-1	SVGGRLNTEAF
TRBJ2-6	TRBV9	ASSVATGTSGANVLT
TRBJ2-7	TRBV6-6	ASSLQGYEQY
TRBJ2-5	TRBV6-5	ASSLGGQTQY
TRBJ1-3	TRBV7-2	ASSLAGVGSGNTIY
TRBJ1-2	TRBV30	AWSGQNYGYT
TRBJ2-5	TRBV21-1	ARQGRETQY
TRBJ1-1	TRBV19	ASSVQGRMNTEAF
TRBJ1-5	TRBV5-6	ASSRWGGNQPQH
TRBJ2-1	TRBV28	ASSRGGGSYNEQF
TRBJ2-1	TRBV15	ATSRGAETYNEQF
TRBJ2-7	TRBV7-9	ASSQYPSYEQY
TRBJ2-7	TRBV29-1	STQANRTGVSHEQY
TRBJ1-2	TRBV6-4	ASSDSGDSGYGYT
TRBJ2-1	TRBV4-2	ASSQENEQF
TRBJ1-5	TRBV7-9	ASSPDRGGNQPQH
TRBJ2-7	TRBV7-2	ASSLLGASYEQY
TRBJ2-7	TRBV11-2	ASSPSPGTYEQY
TRBJ2-5	TRBV29-1	SERPSGAETQY
TRBJ1-5	TRBV28	ASSFGQGINQPQH
TRBJ2-2	TRBV5-1	ASSLARDRNTGELF
TRBJ2-3	TRBV30	ARGTSGGAGTDTQY
TRBJ2-5	TRBV7-9	ASNSWGREAETQY
TRBJ1-5	TRBV13	ASSLGENQPQH
TRBJ1-1	TRBV7-3	ASSTGIRHTEAF
TRBJ1-2	TRBV27	ASSFRDRGYGYT
TRBJ2-1	TRBV10-3	AMTSGEDEQF
TRBJ1-2	TRBV7-9	ASTTLQRGYT
TRBJ2-7	TRBV5-1	ASRAEASSYEQY
TRBJ1-5	TRBV7-2	ASSLDRVNQPQH
TRBJ2-5	TRBV27	ASSFLDETQY
TRBJ1-2	TRBV7-3	ASRSTAETGYT
TRBJ1-6	TRBV25-1	ASSAGFYNSPLH
TRBJ2-3	TRBV9	ASSAGLAGFTDTQY